The following is a TCR beta chain sequence with its context. Its binding antigen is unknown. Base qualities are not recorded, but no much larger clone differs from it by a single base. This entry comes from a study of technical replicates of blood from a few donors (dated by TCRdb to 2016 to 2017). Preparation of the library involved the immunoSEQ multiplex PCR assay. The table was pulled from immuneACCESS by TCRdb, which kept in-frame rearrangements only. Such tables lose some clones; where checked, under half of the loss comes from unresolved V genes, and the rest has no known cause. In all, the sample holds about 74,000 clones, and over 75% of those were seen once. Approximately 4% of the sample belongs to the ten largest clones. As encoded in the germline V gene, CDR1 is SGHTA while CDR2 is FQGNSA. The CDR3 numbers 15 residues from cysteine through phenylalanine. This entry keeps only the CDR3 DNA: 45 bases, framed from base 1. V loses 1 base, J loses 4 bases, and the germline ends lie 11 bases apart.

Sequencing input: PBMCs. The sequence was collected from a human donor in good health. Some clones in this sample may be carry-over from other donors' samples. Here the chain combines TRBV7-2 and TRBJ2-1, with a tentative D gene TRBD1 over 6 matching bases. The base sequence is TGTGCCAGCAGCTTAGTAGGGACAAAGTACAATGAGCAGTTCTTC. Its protein is CASSLVGTKYNEQFF.